This T cell receptor beta chain was identified in a study of blood T cell repertoires in COVID-19. Authors' processing steps: Nucleated cell number was recorded as an estimate derived from reference gene primer amplification. Assay used: immunoSEQ multiplex PCR; TCRdb lists only in-frame clones, some missing. D and trimming come from the DNA, and the V and J calls and clone size come from that table. The sample lists 140,000 to 150,000 clones; 80% to 90% were seen once. The sequenced sample consisted of PBMCs or T cells enriched from blood (not recorded which). This receptor was identified in a man aged 60 to 75 who had recovered from COVID-19.

CDR3 amino acids: CASSQTDSYNEQFF. CDR3 bases: TGTGCCAGCAGCCAGACCGACAGCTACAATGAGCAGTTCTTC. V usage is TRBV4-2 and J usage is TRBJ2-1; a possible D gene is TRBD1 (5 bases). The CDR3 has 14 amino acids. V lost 3 bases and J lost 3, with 9 bases in between. Germline assignment: CDR1 LGHNA and CDR2 YNFKEQ.